This entry features one T cell receptor beta chain sequence. The method was immunoSEQ multiplex PCR; TCRdb's version includes in-frame clones alone and lacks a portion of them. The sample holds tens of thousands of clones, 85% to 90% seen once. The data derive from a study of T cell changes during pregnancy in multiple sclerosis. CDR3 length equals 11 residues. CDR1 is SGHAT and CDR2 is FQNNGV in the germline V gene. The ends were cut back, 5 bases at V and 4 bases at J, with 5 bases in the middle. This chain connects TRBV11-2 to TRBJ1-2; a weak D match, TRBD1 (5 bases). Sequencing used CD8+ T cells from peripheral blood mononuclear cells, obtained before pregnancy. The sequence came from a female donor with multiple sclerosis, enrolled in a pregnancy study. The CDR3 DNA reads TGTGCCAGCAGCCAGGGCTATGGCTACACCTTC. This encodes CASSQGYGYTF.